This TCR beta chain was identified during a study of Graves' ophthalmopathy and Graves' hyperthyroidism. Overall study context: Researchers obtained peripheral blood at initial diagnosis, before any treatment had begun.

RNA transcripts were the template, and TCR beta CDR3 regions were amplified from them. The authors performed first-round RT-PCR with HTBI primers and then a second-round multiplex PCR. TCRdb redid the calling of the multiplex PCR reads with MiXCR, one entry per CDR3 protein. The sample has roughly 400,000 distinct CDR3 sequences; 15% are singletons. Thyroid ultrasound, orbital computed tomography, TRAb, serum thyroxine and clinical symptoms formed the basis of diagnosis. The V gene's germline CDR1 is DFQATT and CDR2 SNEGSKA (reference sequence). The CDR3 spans 12 residues. J gave up 4 bases and V 0 bases, and 0 bases lay outside the gene matches.

This receptor was obtained from a woman in her late teens or twenties with stable Graves' hyperthyroidism. V usage is TRBV20-1 and J usage is TRBJ2-7, with 7 bases that match TRBD2. Source material: peripheral blood. CDR3 nucleotide sequence: TGCAGTGCTAGAGAGCGGGAGTACGAGCAGTACTTC. As protein: CSAREREYEQYF.